A selection of T cell receptor beta chains follows, all from one sample in a study of cytomegalovirus exposure and HLA in healthy donors. Assay used: immunoSEQ multiplex PCR; TCRdb lists only in-frame clones, some missing. Among roughly 180,000 clones, around 79% were seen once, and the ten largest hold over 2.5%. Sequenced sample: PBMCs. Source of these receptors: a female donor in good health and CMV-seronegative. The conserved cysteine and the conserved F or W are not part of the CDR3 here. Expanded clones are given a class, and other clones once, few, many or no size at all.

>NA|TRBJ1-3|TRBV7-3|11
ASSSGQGNTIY
>NA|TRBJ2-7|TRBV5-1|11
ASSLERAYEQY
>NA|TRBJ2-5|TRBV2|9
ASSNGETQY
>NA|TRBJ2-7|TRBV7-2|14
ASSLGSGGKSYEQY
>NA|TRBJ1-1|TRBV9|13
ASSAEGGQGFEAF
>few|TRBJ2-5|TRBV6-6|11
ASNLRGGETQY
>NA|TRBJ1-4|TRBV19|13
ASSGARQILEKLF
>once|TRBJ1-3|TRBV6-6|14
ASSSRDRGSGNTIY
>NA|TRBJ1-5|TRBV2|13
ASRVQGGLTQPQH
>NA|TRBJ2-5|TRBV6-5|11
ASSYGGLKTQY
>NA|TRBJ2-7|TRBV30|13
AWSPTSGASSEQY
>NA|TRBJ1-2|TRBV7-9|12
ASSPPGTSYGYT
>NA|TRBJ2-5|TRBV11-3|12
ASSLTAGGETQY
>NA|TRBJ1-1|TRBV18|13
ASSPRTTRETEAF
>once|TRBJ2-1|TRBV19|14
ASRGLAGTSYNEQF
>NA|TRBJ2-1|TRBV4-1|14
ASSHATGGAYNEQF